Detailed here is one T cell receptor (beta chain). What it recognizes is unknown. Germline CDR1 reads SNHLY; CDR2 reads FYNNEI. This CDR3 is 13 amino acids long. The sample belongs to a study of T cells expressing NK-cell markers. Overall study context: It was sorted CD3+CD56-NKG2C+, CD3+CD56+NKG2C- and CD3+CD56+NKG2C+ T cells that provided the TCR beta repertoires. Just one sequenced donor of eight was HCMV-seronegative, while seven were seropositive. Study findings and constraints: Evidence did not settle whether expanded NKG2C+ T cell clones targeted HCMV.

As the method of synthesis, 5'RACE template switching with UMIs yielded TCR beta cDNA. One entry per CDR3 protein, without DNA, is what TCRdb gives after re-calling the 5' RACE reads. The specimen's table records a few hundred thousand distinct CDR3 sequences. This clonotype was obtained from a man aged 18 to 70 in good health. The sample consisted of blood T cells: a sorted CD56 or NKG2C T cell subset, CD4+ or CD8+ T cells, or bulk PBMC T cells (not recorded which). The chain recombines TRBV2 with TRBJ2-6. Here the CDR3 reads CASRVGGANVLTF.